This TCR beta chain was documented in a study of cytomegalovirus exposure and HLA in healthy donors. PCR primers comprised 60 Vbeta and 13 Jbeta primers. Data came from immunoSEQ multiplex PCR; TCRdb stores just in-frame clones and leaves some out. The table records nearly 200,000 clones, approximately 80% of them present only once. Regarding the study as a whole: Presence/absence comparisons presumed near-even sequencing depth among donors.

Details on this clone: Its antigen is still unknown.

The CDR3 extends over 17 amino acids. The V end lost 6 bases, the J end lost 0 bases, and 20 bases lay between the germline ends. Germline values: CDR1 SGHRS, CDR2 YFSETQ. The receptor was isolated from a boy aged 2 to 10 in good health and CMV-seronegative. The rearrangement uses TRBV5-1 and TRBJ2-3, with D possibly TRBD2 on 7 matching bases. Source material: PBMCs. The CDR3 region is CASKEGGEFISTDTQYF. CDR3 nucleotides: TGCGCCAGCAAGGAGGGGGGGGAGTTCATTAGCACAGATACGCAGTATTTT.